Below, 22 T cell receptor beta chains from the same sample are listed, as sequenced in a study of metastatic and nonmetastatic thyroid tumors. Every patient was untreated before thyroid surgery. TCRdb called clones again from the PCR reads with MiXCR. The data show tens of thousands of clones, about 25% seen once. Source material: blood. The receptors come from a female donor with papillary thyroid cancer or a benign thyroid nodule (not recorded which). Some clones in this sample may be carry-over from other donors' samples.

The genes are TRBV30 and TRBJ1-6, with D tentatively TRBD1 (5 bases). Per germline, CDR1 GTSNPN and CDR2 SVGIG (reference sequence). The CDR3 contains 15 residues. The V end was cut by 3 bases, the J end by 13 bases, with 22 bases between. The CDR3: CAWSRGQGDGSPLHF. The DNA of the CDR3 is TGTGCCTGGAGCCGAGGGCAGGGAGACGGTTCCCCCCTCCACTTT.

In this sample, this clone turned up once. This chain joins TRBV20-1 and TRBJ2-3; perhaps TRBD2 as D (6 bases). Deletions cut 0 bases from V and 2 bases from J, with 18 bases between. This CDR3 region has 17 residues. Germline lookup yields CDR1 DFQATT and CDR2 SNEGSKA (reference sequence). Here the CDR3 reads CSARDSEGGTLTDTQYF. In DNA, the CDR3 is TGCAGTGCTAGAGATTCGGAGGGAGGTACCCTCACAGATACGCAGTATTTT.

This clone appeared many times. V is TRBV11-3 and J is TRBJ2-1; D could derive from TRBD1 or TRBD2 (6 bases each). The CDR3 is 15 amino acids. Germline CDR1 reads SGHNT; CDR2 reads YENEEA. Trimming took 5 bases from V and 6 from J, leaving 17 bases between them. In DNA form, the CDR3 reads TGTGCCAGCAGCGTGGGACACCGGGGGATCAATGAGCAGTTCTTC. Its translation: CASSVGHRGINEQFF.

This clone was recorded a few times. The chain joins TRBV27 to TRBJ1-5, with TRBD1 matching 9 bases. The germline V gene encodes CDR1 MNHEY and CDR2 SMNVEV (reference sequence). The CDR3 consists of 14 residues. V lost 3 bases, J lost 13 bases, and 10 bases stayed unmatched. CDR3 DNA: TGTGCCAGCAGTTTTACAGGGGGCGGGGGGCAACAGCATTTT. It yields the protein CASSFTGGGGQQHF.

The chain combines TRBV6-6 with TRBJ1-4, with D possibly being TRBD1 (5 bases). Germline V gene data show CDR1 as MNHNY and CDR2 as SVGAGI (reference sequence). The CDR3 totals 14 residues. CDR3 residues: CANGRGGRREKLFF. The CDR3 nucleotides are TGTGCAAACGGACGTGGGGGTCGGCGAGAAAAACTGTTTTTT.

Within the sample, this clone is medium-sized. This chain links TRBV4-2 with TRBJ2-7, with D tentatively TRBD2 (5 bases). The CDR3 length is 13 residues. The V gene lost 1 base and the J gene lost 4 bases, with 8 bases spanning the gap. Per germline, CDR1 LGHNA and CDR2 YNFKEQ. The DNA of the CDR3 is TGTGCCAGCAGCCAAGGGGAGCAGTACGAGCAGTACTTC. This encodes CASSQGEQYEQYF.

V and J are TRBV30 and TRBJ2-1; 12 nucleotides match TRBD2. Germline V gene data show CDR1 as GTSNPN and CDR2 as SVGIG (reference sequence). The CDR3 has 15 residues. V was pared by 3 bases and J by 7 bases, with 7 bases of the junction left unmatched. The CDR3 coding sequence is TGTGCCTGGAGGAGAGGACTAGCGGGAAGTAATGAGCAGTTCTTC. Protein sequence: CAWRRGLAGSNEQFF. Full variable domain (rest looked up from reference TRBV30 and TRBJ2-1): SQTIHQWPATLVQPVGSPLSLECTVEGTSNPNLYWYRQAAGRGLQLLFYSVGIGQISSEVPQNLSASRPQDRQFILSSKKLLLSDSGFYLCAWRRGLAGSNEQFFGPGTRLTVL.

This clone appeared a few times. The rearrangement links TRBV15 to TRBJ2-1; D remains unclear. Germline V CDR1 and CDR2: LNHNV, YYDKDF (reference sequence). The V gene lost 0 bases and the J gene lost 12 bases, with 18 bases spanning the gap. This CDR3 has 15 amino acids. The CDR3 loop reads CATSRDQSLGRPQFF. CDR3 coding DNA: TGTGCCACCAGCAGAGATCAGTCACTTGGGCGTCCGCAGTTCTTC.

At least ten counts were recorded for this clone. The CDR3: CSAIFGDTQYF. The CDR3 nucleotides are TGCAGTGCTATATTTGGAGATACGCAGTATTTT. The V call is TRBV20-1, the J call TRBJ2-3, with D uncertain. Trimming shortened V by 4 bases and J by 5 bases, and 7 bases separated the two germline ends. The CDR3 totals 11 residues. Germline CDR1 is DFQATT and CDR2 is SNEGSKA (reference sequence).

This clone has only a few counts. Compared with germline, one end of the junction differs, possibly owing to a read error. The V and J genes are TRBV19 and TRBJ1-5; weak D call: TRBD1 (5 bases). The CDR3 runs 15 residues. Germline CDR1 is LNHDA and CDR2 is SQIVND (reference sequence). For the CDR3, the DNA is TGTGCCAGTAGTGGTCCAGGGAGCCCCAATCAGCCCAAGCATTTC. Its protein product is CASSGPGSPNQPKHF.

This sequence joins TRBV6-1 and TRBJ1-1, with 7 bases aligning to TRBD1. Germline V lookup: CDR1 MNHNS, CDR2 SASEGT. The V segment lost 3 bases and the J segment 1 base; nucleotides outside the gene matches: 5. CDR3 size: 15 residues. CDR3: CASSDLNRGNTEAFF. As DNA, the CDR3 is TGTGCCAGCAGTGACTTAAACAGGGGGAACACTGAAGCTTTCTTT.

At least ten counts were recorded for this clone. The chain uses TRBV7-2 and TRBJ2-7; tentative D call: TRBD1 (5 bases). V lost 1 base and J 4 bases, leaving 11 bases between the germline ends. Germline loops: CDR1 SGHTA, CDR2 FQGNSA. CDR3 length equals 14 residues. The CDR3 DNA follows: TGTGCCAGCAGCTTAGGGCAGGGCCGGTACGAGCAGTACTTC. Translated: CASSLGQGRYEQYF.

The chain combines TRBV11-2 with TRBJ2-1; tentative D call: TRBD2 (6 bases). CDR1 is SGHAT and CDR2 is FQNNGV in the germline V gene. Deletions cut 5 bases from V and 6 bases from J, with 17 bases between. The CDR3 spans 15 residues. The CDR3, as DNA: TGTGCCAGCAGCACCGGGGGTACCGAATCCAATGAGCAGTTCTTC. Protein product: CASSTGGTESNEQFF. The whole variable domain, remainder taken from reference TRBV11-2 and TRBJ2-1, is EAGVAQSPRYKIIEKRQSVAFWCNPISGHATLYWYQQILGQGPKLLIQFQNNGVVDDSQLPKDRFSAERLKGVDSTLKIQPAKLEDSAVYLCASSTGGTESNEQFFGPGTRLTVL.

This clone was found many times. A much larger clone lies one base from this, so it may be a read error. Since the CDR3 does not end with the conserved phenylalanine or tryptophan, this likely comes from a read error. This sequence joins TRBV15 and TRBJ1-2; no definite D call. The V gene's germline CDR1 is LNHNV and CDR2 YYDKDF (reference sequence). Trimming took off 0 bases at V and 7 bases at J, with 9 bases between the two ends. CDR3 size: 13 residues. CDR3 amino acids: CATSRDRRGGYTL. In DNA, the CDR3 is TGTGCCACCAGCAGAGATCGGCGGGGTGGCTACACCCTC.

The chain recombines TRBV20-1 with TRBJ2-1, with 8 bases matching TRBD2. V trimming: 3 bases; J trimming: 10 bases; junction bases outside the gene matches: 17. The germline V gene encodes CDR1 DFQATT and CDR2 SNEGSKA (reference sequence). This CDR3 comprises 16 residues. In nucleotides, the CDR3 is TGCAGTGCTAGGGATCTAGCGGGTCTCCTCTCGAGGGAGCAGTTCTTC. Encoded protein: CSARDLAGLLSREQFF.

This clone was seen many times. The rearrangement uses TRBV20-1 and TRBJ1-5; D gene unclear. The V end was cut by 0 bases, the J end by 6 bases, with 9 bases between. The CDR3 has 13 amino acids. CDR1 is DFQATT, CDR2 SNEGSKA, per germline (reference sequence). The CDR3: CSARDGVIQPQHF. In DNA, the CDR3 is TGCAGTGCTAGAGATGGGGTTATTCAGCCCCAGCATTTT.

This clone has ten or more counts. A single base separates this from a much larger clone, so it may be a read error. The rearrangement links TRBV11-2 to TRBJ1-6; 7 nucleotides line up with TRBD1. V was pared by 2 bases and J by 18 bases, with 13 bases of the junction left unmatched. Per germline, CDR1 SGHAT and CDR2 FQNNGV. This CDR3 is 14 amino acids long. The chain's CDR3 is CASSLNPGGPSPHF. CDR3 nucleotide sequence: TGTGCCAGCAGCTTAAATCCAGGGGGTCCATCCCCCCACTTT.

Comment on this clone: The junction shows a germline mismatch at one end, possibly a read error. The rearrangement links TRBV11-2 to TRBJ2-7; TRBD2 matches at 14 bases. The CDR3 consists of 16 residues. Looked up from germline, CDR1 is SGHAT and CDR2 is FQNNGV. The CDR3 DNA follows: TGTGCCAGAAGAAGCCCGGGACTAGCGGGAGCATACGAGCAATACTTC. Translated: CARRSPGLAGAYEQYF.

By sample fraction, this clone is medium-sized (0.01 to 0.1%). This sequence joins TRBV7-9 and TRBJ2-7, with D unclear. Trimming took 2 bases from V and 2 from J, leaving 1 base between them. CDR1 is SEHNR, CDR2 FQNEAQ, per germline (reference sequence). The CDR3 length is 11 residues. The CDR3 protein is CASSLTYEQYF. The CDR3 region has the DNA TGTGCCAGCAGCTTAACCTACGAGCAGTACTTC.

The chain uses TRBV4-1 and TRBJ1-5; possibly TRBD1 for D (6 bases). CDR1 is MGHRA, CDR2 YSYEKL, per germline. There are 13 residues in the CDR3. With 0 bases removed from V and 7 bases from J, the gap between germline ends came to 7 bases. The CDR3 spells CASSQDQGQPQHF. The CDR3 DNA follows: TGCGCCAGCAGCCAAGACCAGGGGCAGCCCCAGCATTTT.

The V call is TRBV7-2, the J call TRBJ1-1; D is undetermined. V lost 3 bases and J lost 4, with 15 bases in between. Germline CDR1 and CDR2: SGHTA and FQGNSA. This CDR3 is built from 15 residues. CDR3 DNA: TGTGCCAGCAGCTTCGGGTCGTTTGGTGGCACTGAAGCTTTCTTT. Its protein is CASSFGSFGGTEAFF.

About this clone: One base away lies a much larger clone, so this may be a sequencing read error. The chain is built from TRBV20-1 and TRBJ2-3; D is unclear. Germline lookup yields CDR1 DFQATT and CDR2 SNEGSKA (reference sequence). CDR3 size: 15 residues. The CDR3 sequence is CSARDDGALTDTQYF. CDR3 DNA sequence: TGCAGTGCTAGAGATGATGGCGCTTTAACAGATACGCAGTACTTT.